This is a list of T cell receptor beta chains from one sample in a study of shared clonotypes between healthy human individuals. The table came from immunoSEQ multiplex PCR; TCRdb's copy has only in-frame clones and leaves some out. The data show a few million clones, about 92% seen once. Sequencing was done on a sample of naive CD4+ T cells sorted from blood. All receptors derive from a man in his late teens or twenties in good health. Both conserved end residues are part of each CDR3. A D gene is named only where the DNA matches it firmly. Clone size is stated in some rows and not others, as once, few, many or a class when expanded.

J gene: TRBJ2-2
clone size: few
V gene: TRBV19
D gene: -
CDR3 DNA: TGTGCCAGTAGTTCCACCGGGGAGCTGTTTTTT
CDR3 protein: CASSSTGELFF

J gene: TRBJ1-5
clone size: -
V gene: TRBV6-1
D gene: -
CDR3 DNA: TGCATTCGTTTTCGGGGTCGGGGCAATCAGCCCCAGCATTTT
CDR3 protein: CIRFRGRGNQPQHF

J gene: TRBJ2-2
clone size: once
V gene: TRBV9
D gene: -
CDR3 DNA: TGTGCCAGCAGCGTAACGCAGGACAGCCGGACCGGGGAGCTGTTTTTT
CDR3 protein: CASSVTQDSRTGELFF

J gene: TRBJ2-7
clone size: -
V gene: TRBV7-8
D gene: -
CDR3 DNA: TGTGCCAGCAGCACACAGAATTCCTACGAGCAGTACTTC
CDR3 protein: CASSTQNSYEQYF

J gene: TRBJ2-2
clone size: -
V gene: TRBV5-5
D gene: -
CDR3 DNA: TGTGCCAGCAGCTTGTACCAGGCGGGGACCGGGGAGCTGTTTTTT
CDR3 protein: CASSLYQAGTGELFF

J gene: TRBJ2-3
clone size: -
V gene: TRBV5-6
D gene: TRBD2
CDR3 DNA: TGTGCCAGCAGCTTACTATCGGGGGGTGCAGATACGCAGTATTTT
CDR3 protein: CASSLLSGGADTQYF

J gene: TRBJ1-1
clone size: -
V gene: TRBV7-2
D gene: -
CDR3 DNA: TGTGCCAGCAGCCCATACCATTTGAACACTGAAGCTTTCTTT
CDR3 protein: CASSPYHLNTEAFF

J gene: TRBJ1-5
clone size: -
V gene: TRBV29-1
D gene: -
CDR3 DNA: TGCAGCGTACTCTTCACAGGGACCGCCGGCAATCAGCCCCAGCATTTT
CDR3 protein: CSVLFTGTAGNQPQHF

J gene: TRBJ2-1
clone size: -
V gene: TRBV18
D gene: TRBD2
CDR3 DNA: TGTGCCAGCTCCCAAGGTAGCGGGAGATTGGAGCAGTTCTTC
CDR3 protein: CASSQGSGRLEQFF

J gene: TRBJ1-2
clone size: once
V gene: TRBV14
D gene: TRBD1
CDR3 DNA: TGTGCCAGCAGCCATCTCCTTCCGGGGACAGGGGTTAACTATGGCTACACCTTC
CDR3 protein: CASSHLLPGTGVNYGYTF

J gene: TRBJ1-5
clone size: -
V gene: TRBV30
D gene: TRBD1
CDR3 DNA: TGTGCCTGGGGGACAGGTGGGGGGCAGCCCCAGCATTTT
CDR3 protein: CAWGTGGGQPQHF

J gene: TRBJ2-7
clone size: -
V gene: TRBV28
D gene: -
CDR3 DNA: TGTGCCAGCACTCTAGGTTCTTCCTACGAGCAGTACTTC
CDR3 protein: CASTLGSSYEQYF

J gene: TRBJ2-5
clone size: -
V gene: TRBV4-1
D gene: -
CDR3 DNA: TGCGCCAGCAGCCAAGGGGGAGGCCGAGAGACCCAGTACTTC
CDR3 protein: CASSQGGGRETQYF

J gene: TRBJ1-2
clone size: -
V gene: TRBV28
D gene: -
CDR3 DNA: TGTGCCAGCAGTTTAAGCGGGGGCGTCTATGGCTACACCTTC
CDR3 protein: CASSLSGGVYGYTF

J gene: TRBJ1-6
clone size: -
V gene: TRBV7-9
D gene: -
CDR3 DNA: TGTGCCAGCAGCTTGAAACGAGGGGTATGGGGTAATTCACCCCTCCACTTT
CDR3 protein: CASSLKRGVWGNSPLHF

J gene: TRBJ1-5
clone size: -
V gene: TRBV9
D gene: TRBD1
CDR3 DNA: TGTGCCAGCAGCGCCGACAGGGTGGGTCAGCCCCAGCATTTT
CDR3 protein: CASSADRVGQPQHF

J gene: TRBJ1-4
clone size: -
V gene: TRBV6-5
D gene: -
CDR3 DNA: TGTGCCAGCAGTTACACGTTCGGGGTGGCGAGTGAAAAACTGTTTTTT
CDR3 protein: CASSYTFGVASEKLFF

J gene: TRBJ2-3
clone size: -
V gene: TRBV7-9
D gene: TRBD2
CDR3 DNA: TGTGCCAGCAGCTTAGGTATAGCGGGGTCCACAGATACGCAGTATTTT
CDR3 protein: CASSLGIAGSTDTQYF

J gene: TRBJ2-7
clone size: once
V gene: TRBV30
D gene: -
CDR3 DNA: TGTGCCTGGACTTCGACTGGCTACGAGCAGTACTTC
CDR3 protein: CAWTSTGYEQYF

J gene: TRBJ2-3
clone size: -
V gene: TRBV11-2
D gene: TRBD2
CDR3 DNA: TGTGCCAGCAGCTTAGCCGGCGGGAGGGCCGCAGATACGCAGTATTTT
CDR3 protein: CASSLAGGRAADTQYF

J gene: TRBJ1-2
clone size: -
V gene: TRBV28
D gene: -
CDR3 DNA: TGTGCCAGCAGTTTAGGGGGGCTAGGCTACACCTTC
CDR3 protein: CASSLGGLGYTF

J gene: TRBJ1-1
clone size: few
V gene: TRBV30
D gene: -
CDR3 DNA: TGTGCCTGGAGAACAGGGAGGGGCACTGAAGCTTTCTTT
CDR3 protein: CAWRTGRGTEAFF

J gene: TRBJ1-4
clone size: -
V gene: TRBV9
D gene: -
CDR3 DNA: TGTGCCAGCAGCCCGACCCTAAGTGGGGAAAAACTGTTTTTT
CDR3 protein: CASSPTLSGEKLFF

J gene: TRBJ2-1
clone size: once
V gene: TRBV5-3
D gene: -
CDR3 DNA: TGTGCCAGAAGCTGGTACTCAGGGGCGCCTCCTCCCAATGAGCAGTTCTTC
CDR3 protein: CARSWYSGAPPPNEQFF

J gene: TRBJ1-3
clone size: -
V gene: TRBV30
D gene: TRBD1
CDR3 DNA: TGTGCCTGGAGTCAATTGATAGGGACAGGGGGAAACACCATATATTTT
CDR3 protein: CAWSQLIGTGGNTIYF

J gene: TRBJ2-2
clone size: -
V gene: TRBV5-4
D gene: -
CDR3 DNA: TGTGCCAGCAGCCTAGCCGGGACTCAGTCGGCCGGGGAGCTGTTTTTT
CDR3 protein: CASSLAGTQSAGELFF

J gene: TRBJ2-7
clone size: -
V gene: TRBV5-1
D gene: TRBD1
CDR3 DNA: TGCGCCAGCAGCCCCGAACTACTCCGGGACAGGCCCTACGAGCAGTACTTC
CDR3 protein: CASSPELLRDRPYEQYF

J gene: TRBJ1-6
clone size: -
V gene: TRBV6-1
D gene: -
CDR3 DNA: TGTGCCAGCAGCCCTCTTAGGACTTTCGATTCACCCCTCCACTTT
CDR3 protein: CASSPLRTFDSPLHF

J gene: TRBJ1-5
clone size: -
V gene: TRBV5-1
D gene: -
CDR3 DNA: TGCGCCAGCAGCCCCGCGGGGTCTAGCAATCAGCCCCAGCATTTT
CDR3 protein: CASSPAGSSNQPQHF

J gene: TRBJ2-5
clone size: -
V gene: TRBV5-4
D gene: -
CDR3 DNA: TGTGCCAGCAGCCCGGCGGGGGCGGGAGAGACCCAGTACTTC
CDR3 protein: CASSPAGAGETQYF

J gene: TRBJ1-3
clone size: once
V gene: TRBV30
D gene: TRBD1
CDR3 DNA: TGTGCCTGGAGTCGGGACAGGGTGGAAAGTGGAAACACCATATATTTT
CDR3 protein: CAWSRDRVESGNTIYF

J gene: TRBJ1-6
clone size: -
V gene: TRBV30
D gene: -
CDR3 DNA: TGTGCCTGGAACGACGGGGAAAATTCACCCCTCCACTTT
CDR3 protein: CAWNDGENSPLHF

J gene: TRBJ2-2
clone size: once
V gene: TRBV5-1
D gene: TRBD1
CDR3 DNA: TGCGCCAGCAGCTTCGGGACAGGGGGCCTAGCCGGGGAGCTGTTTTTT
CDR3 protein: CASSFGTGGLAGELFF

J gene: TRBJ2-3
clone size: once
V gene: TRBV30
D gene: TRBD2
CDR3 DNA: TGTGCCTGGAGTGTAGATCACCGCGGGGGAAATACGCAGTATTTT
CDR3 protein: CAWSVDHRGGNTQYF

J gene: TRBJ1-5
clone size: -
V gene: TRBV5-1
D gene: -
CDR3 DNA: TGCGCCAGCAGCTTGGACGGCTCCGGCAATCAGCCCCAGCATTTT
CDR3 protein: CASSLDGSGNQPQHF

J gene: TRBJ1-1
clone size: -
V gene: TRBV5-6
D gene: -
CDR3 DNA: TGTGCCAGCAGCTGGGGGTGGGACACTGAAGCTTTCTTT
CDR3 protein: CASSWGWDTEAFF

J gene: TRBJ2-3
clone size: -
V gene: TRBV5-1
D gene: -
CDR3 DNA: TGCGCCAGCACCCAAGGCCTAAGCACAGATACGCAGTATTTT
CDR3 protein: CASTQGLSTDTQYF

J gene: TRBJ2-1
clone size: -
V gene: TRBV6-5
D gene: TRBD1
CDR3 DNA: TGTGCCAGCAGCCGAGACAGGGGCCACGTCAATGAGCAGTTCTTC
CDR3 protein: CASSRDRGHVNEQFF

J gene: TRBJ2-7
clone size: -
V gene: TRBV5-1
D gene: TRBD1
CDR3 DNA: TGCGCCAGCAGCGGGACGGGACAGGGGTACTACGAGCAGTACTTC
CDR3 protein: CASSGTGQGYYEQYF

J gene: TRBJ1-6
clone size: -
V gene: TRBV5-4
D gene: -
CDR3 DNA: TGTGCCAGCAGCTTAGGTCAAGAGAATTCACCCCTCCACTTT
CDR3 protein: CASSLGQENSPLHF

J gene: TRBJ2-2
clone size: -
V gene: TRBV9
D gene: TRBD2
CDR3 DNA: TGTGCCAGCAGCGTCCTATCTAGCGGGAGGAGCACCGGGGAGCTGTTTTTT
CDR3 protein: CASSVLSSGRSTGELFF

J gene: TRBJ1-2
clone size: -
V gene: TRBV5-1
D gene: TRBD1
CDR3 DNA: TGCGCCAGCAGCTCCATGCCGGGACAGGGTAACTATGGCTACACCTTC
CDR3 protein: CASSSMPGQGNYGYTF

J gene: TRBJ2-1
clone size: -
V gene: TRBV5-4
D gene: -
CDR3 DNA: TGTGCCAGCAGCCCCAACCCGTCCGTTCCCAATGAGCAGTTCTTC
CDR3 protein: CASSPNPSVPNEQFF